Below, one TCR beta chain is given with its context. Antigen specificity is unknown. This CDR3 is 12 amino acids long. V shed 4 bases and J shed 5 bases, with 10 bases lying between them. Germline V gives CDR1 SQVTM, CDR2 ANQGSEA. The sample comes from a study of T-cell memory formation after mild COVID-19. Overall study: Largely donor-specific sequence clusters came from two donors.

Whole-study findings and limits: Memory from before infection featured some responding clones, which suggests cross-reactive memory joined. Those CD4+ clones that contracted were mainly in CM and EM (CD8+ ones in EMRA).

MiXCR was run by TCRdb on the 5' RACE reads, yielding one entry per CDR3 protein. Among tens of thousands of distinct CDR3 sequences listed, 16% were seen once. This TCR came from an adult woman who had mild COVID-19 (a few samples of this study predate the infection). Cell type and time point are not known. The sample comprised PBMCs or a T cell subset sorted from them (not recorded which). The chain recombines TRBV29-1 with TRBJ2-3; D not certain. CDR3 residues: CSVASSLDTQYF. CDR3 in DNA: TGCAGCGTTGCAAGTAGTCTAGATACGCAGTATTTT.